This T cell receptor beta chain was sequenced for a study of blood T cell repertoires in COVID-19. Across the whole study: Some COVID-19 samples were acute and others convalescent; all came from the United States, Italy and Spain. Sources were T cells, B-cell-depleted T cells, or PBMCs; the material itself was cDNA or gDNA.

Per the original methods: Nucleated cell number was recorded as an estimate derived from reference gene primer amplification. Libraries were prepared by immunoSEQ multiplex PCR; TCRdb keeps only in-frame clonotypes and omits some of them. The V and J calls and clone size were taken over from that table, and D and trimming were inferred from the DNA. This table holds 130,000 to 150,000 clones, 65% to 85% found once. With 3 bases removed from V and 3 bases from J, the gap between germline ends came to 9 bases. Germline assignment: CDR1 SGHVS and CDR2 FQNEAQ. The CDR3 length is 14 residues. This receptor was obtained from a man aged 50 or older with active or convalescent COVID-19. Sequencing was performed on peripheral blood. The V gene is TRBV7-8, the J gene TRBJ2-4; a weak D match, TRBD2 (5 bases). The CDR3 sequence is CASSFGGGKNIQYF. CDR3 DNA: TGTGCCAGCAGCTTTGGAGGTGGCAAAAACATTCAGTACTTC.